The following is a T cell receptor beta chain sequence with its context. V was shortened by 0 bases and J by 6 bases, with 9 bases between the two germline ends. The germline gives CDR1 MNHNS, CDR2 SASEGT. The CDR3 is made up of 14 amino acids. This specimen comes from a study of cytomegalovirus exposure and HLA in healthy donors. Researchers ran the PCR with 60 Vbeta and 13 Jbeta primers. Generated by immunoSEQ multiplex PCR, the TCRdb table keeps only in-frame clones and is missing some. The sample yields under 250,000 clones, 70% to 90% seen once. The sequence was collected from a girl aged 2 to 10 in good health and CMV-seronegative. The V and J genes are TRBV6-1 and TRBJ1-5; possible D gene TRBD1, 6 bases. Specimen: PBMCs. CDR3 in amino acids: CASSEATGIQPQHF. The CDR3 DNA follows: TGTGCCAGCAGTGAAGCAACAGGGATTCAGCCCCAGCATTTT.